A selection of T cell receptor beta chains follows, all from one sample in a study of blood T cell repertoires in COVID-19. The repertoire was sequenced with immunoSEQ multiplex PCR; TCRdb's copy has only in-frame clones and lacks some. This sample has roughly 55,000 clones, with roughly 86% found just once. The material sequenced was peripheral blood. All receptors come from a man in his 70s with active COVID-19. The CDR3 runs from the conserved cysteine through the conserved F or W. Each record gives: D gene, V gene, J gene, clone size, CDR3 DNA, CDR3 protein. The D gene is left open where the match is weak. Clone size is not always given. Where it is, it says once, few, many or a class for expanded clones.

>TRBD1|TRBV18|TRBJ1-4|-
TGTGCCAGCTCTCCCGGGACAGGGGGCGATGAAAAACTGTTTTTT
CASSPGTGGDEKLFF
>-|TRBV7-9|TRBJ2-7|-
TGTGCCAGCAGCTTGGCAGGCCTCGTCGAGCAGTACTTC
CASSLAGLVEQYF
>TRBD1|TRBV7-2|TRBJ2-7|-
TGTGCCAGCAGCCGCAACAGGGGCTACGAGCAGTACTTC
CASSRNRGYEQYF
>-|TRBV6-5|TRBJ1-1|-
TGTACCAGCAGTTACCGCGTACAGGGGAACACTGAAGCTTTCTTT
CTSSYRVQGNTEAFF
>-|TRBV2|TRBJ1-2|-
TGTGCCAGCAGTATGGGCCAGACCTTCTATGGCTACACCTTC
CASSMGQTFYGYTF
>-|TRBV19|TRBJ1-5|-
TGTGCCAGTAGTATAGTAGAGTACAATCAGCCCCAGCATTTT
CASSIVEYNQPQHF
>-|TRBV24-1|TRBJ1-2|-
TGTGCCACCAGTGATGCTCAGGGGTCCTATGGCTACACCTTC
CATSDAQGSYGYTF
>-|TRBV9|TRBJ2-2|-
TGTGCCAGCAGCGTAGTGAGTGGCACCGGGGAGCTGTTTTTT
CASSVVSGTGELFF
>-|TRBV14|TRBJ1-1|-
TGTGCCAGCAGCCAGGTTACAGGGCTGAACACTGAAGCTTTCTTT
CASSQVTGLNTEAFF
>-|TRBV5-1|TRBJ2-3|-
TGCGCCAGCAGCTTGGCCGGGACAAGGATTACAGATACGCAGTATTTT
CASSLAGTRITDTQYF
>-|TRBV2|TRBJ2-7|-
TGTGCCAGCAGTGAAGTACAGGGTTACGAGCAGTACTTC
CASSEVQGYEQYF
>TRBD1|TRBV5-1|TRBJ2-3|-
TGCGCCAGCAGCCCCCGCCCCGACAGGGTGCCAGATACGCAGTATTTT
CASSPRPDRVPDTQYF
>TRBD1|TRBV2|TRBJ1-3|-
TGTGCCAGCATCCTCGACAGGGGGCACACCATATATTTT
CASILDRGHTIYF
>TRBD1|TRBV29-1|TRBJ2-7|-
TGCAGCGTCACGGATCGACAGGGTGTCTCCTACGAGCAGTACTTC
CSVTDRQGVSYEQYF
>-|TRBV7-2|TRBJ2-7|-
TGTGCCAGCAGCTTAGCTTCGGGGGAGCAGTACTTC
CASSLASGEQYF
>TRBD1|TRBV7-8|TRBJ1-2|-
TGTGCCAGCAGCCACGGGAAAGGGGACAGGTGGAACTATGGCTACACCTTC
CASSHGKGDRWNYGYTF
>-|TRBV7-9|TRBJ1-5|-
TGTGCCAGCAGTGAAACGGATCAGCCCCAGCATTTT
CASSETDQPQHF
>TRBD1|TRBV7-2|TRBJ1-2|-
TGTGCCAGCAGCTCGGGACAGGGCTGGGGCTACACCTTC
CASSSGQGWGYTF
>-|TRBV6-5|TRBJ2-7|-
TGTGCCAGCAGTTACTCGATGGCAGGGAACGAGCAGTACTTC
CASSYSMAGNEQYF
>TRBD2|TRBV6-4|TRBJ2-2|few
TGTGCCAGCAGAGCACTAGCGGGGGGACAGAGAACCGGGGAGCTGTTTTTT
CASRALAGGQRTGELFF
>TRBD1|TRBV6-2/TRBV6-3|TRBJ2-7|-
TGTGCCAGCAGTGGGGACAGGGCCTACGAGCAGTACTTC
CASSGDRAYEQYF
>TRBD2|TRBV5-1|TRBJ2-1|-
TGCGCCAGCAGCTCGTTGTATACCGGGACTACAGATGAGCAGTTCTTC
CASSSLYTGTTDEQFF
>TRBD2|TRBV18|TRBJ2-7|-
TGTGCCAGCTCACCAGCAGCGGGGGGTTCCTACGAGCAGTACTTC
CASSPAAGGSYEQYF
>TRBD1|TRBV7-2|TRBJ1-1|-
TGTGCCAGCAGCCAGGACAGGACGAACACTGAAGCTTTCTTT
CASSQDRTNTEAFF
>-|TRBV11-2|TRBJ2-7|-
TGTGCCAGCAGTTACCAACAGGAATGGAAGTACGAGCAGTACTTC
CASSYQQEWKYEQYF
>-|TRBV5-6|TRBJ2-5|-
TGTGCCAGCAGCTTGGGCCCCTTCGGAGAGACCCAGTACTTC
CASSLGPFGETQYF
>-|TRBV27|TRBJ1-3|-
TGTGCCAGCAGTCAAATGACAGACCCGGGCGTTGGAAACACCATATATTTT
CASSQMTDPGVGNTIYF
>-|TRBV5-4|TRBJ1-2|-
TGTGCCAGCAGCTTGGACGGCTATGGCTACACCTTC
CASSLDGYGYTF
>TRBD1|TRBV19|TRBJ1-5|-
TGTGCCAGTAGCGGTGGGACAGGGGGCAATCAGCCCCAGCATTTT
CASSGGTGGNQPQHF
>-|TRBV4-1|TRBJ2-7|-
TGCGCCAGCAGCCTCCGGGTGGGCGGGCAAGACCCCTACGAGCAGTACTTC
CASSLRVGGQDPYEQYF
>-|TRBV5-4|TRBJ1-3|few
TGTGCCAGCAGCTTTCAGGGAGGTGGAAACACCATATATTTT
CASSFQGGGNTIYF
>-|TRBV29-1|TRBJ1-6|-
TGCAGCGTTGTCGGACTAGGGCTGTCTTTTAGGAATTCACCCCTCCACTTT
CSVVGLGLSFRNSPLHF
>-|TRBV20-1|TRBJ2-3|-
TGCAGTGCTCACCACGGAGGGCAGTATTTT
CSAHHGGQYF
>-|TRBV27|TRBJ1-1|-
TGTGCCAGCAGAACACCAGAGGGTGGGGGGGATGCGAACACTGAAGCTTTCTTT
CASRTPEGGGDANTEAFF
>-|TRBV7-2|TRBJ1-1|-
TGTGCCAGCAGCTGGGAGGGGCAGAACACTGAAGCTTTCTTT
CASSWEGQNTEAFF
>TRBD2|TRBV11-2|TRBJ2-7|-
TGTGCCAGCAGCTTAGGGTCCGGGACTAGCGGCTACGAGCAGTACTTC
CASSLGSGTSGYEQYF
>-|TRBV14|TRBJ2-3|-
TGTGCCAGCAGTCCTACCGCTCTTAACACAGATACGCAGTATTTT
CASSPTALNTDTQYF
>-|TRBV7-9|TRBJ2-7|-
TGTGCCAGCAGCTTACGGGACGAGCAGTACTTC
CASSLRDEQYF
>-|TRBV7-2|TRBJ2-7|-
TGTGCCAGCAGCTTAGCGCCGACAGCTGCTAACGAGCAGTACTTC
CASSLAPTAANEQYF
>-|TRBV27|TRBJ1-1|-
TGTGCCAGCAGTTTATCCGGGGGTACTGAAGCTTTCTTT
CASSLSGGTEAFF
>-|TRBV4-3|TRBJ1-5|-
TGCGCCAGCAGCCGCTCCCTGACAGATAGCAATCAGCCCCAGCATTTT
CASSRSLTDSNQPQHF
>-|TRBV27|TRBJ2-1|-
TGTGCCAGCAGACCCACTCTAGCGAATGCCTACAATGAGCAGTTCTTC
CASRPTLANAYNEQFF
>TRBD1|TRBV7-9|TRBJ1-2|-
TGTGCCAGCAGCTCTACAGGGGGTGGCTACACCTTC
CASSSTGGGYTF
>-|TRBV29-1|TRBJ1-2|few
TGCAGCGTTCGGGTGACAGCTAACTATGGCTACACCTTC
CSVRVTANYGYTF